The 25 T cell receptor beta chains listed next were all sequenced from one sample in a study of radiation and T cells in renal cell carcinoma. Data came from immunoSEQ multiplex PCR; TCRdb stores just in-frame clones and leaves some out. The table has 8,000 to 8,500 clones, roughly two thirds seen once. Regarding treatment: treatment-naive control, cytoreductive nephrectomy. Sample: tumor tissue, taken from a patient whose treatment was nephrectomy without radiotherapy. The source is a man aged 55 to 69 with renal cell carcinoma.

The V call is TRBV5-8, the J call TRBJ2-7; D is undetermined. Germline values: CDR1 SGHTS, CDR2 YDEGEE. Trimming pared 0 bases from V and 2 bases from J, leaving 9 bases between. This CDR3 has 14 amino acids. This CDR3 is CASSLGSEAYEQYF. The CDR3 DNA follows: TGTGCCAGCAGCTTGGGCAGCGAAGCCTACGAGCAGTACTTC.

This clone came up a few times. The gene calls are TRBV5-1 and TRBJ2-2; 9 bases are a match to TRBD1. Germline values: CDR1 SGHRS, CDR2 YFSETQ. This CDR3 spans 16 amino acids. The V gene end was trimmed by 5 bases and the J gene end by 2 bases; junction bases not matched to a gene: 7. CDR3: CASRTGGNLNTGELFF. CDR3 in DNA: TGCGCCAGCAGGACAGGGGGTAATTTAAACACCGGGGAGCTGTTTTTT.

The rearrangement joins TRBV27 to TRBJ2-5, with unresolved D. CDR3 length equals 15 residues. Germline V gene lookup returns CDR1 MNHEY and CDR2 SMNVEV (reference sequence). Trimming took 0 bases from V and 0 from J, leaving 8 bases between them. This CDR3 reads CASSLSPLYQETQYF. In DNA, the CDR3 is TGTGCCAGCAGTTTATCCCCCCTGTACCAAGAGACCCAGTACTTC.

The J gene is TRBJ1-1, the V gene TRBV7-2, with a tentative D call TRBD1 (5 bases). The germline CDR1 and CDR2 sequences are SGHTA and FQGNSA. Trimming removed 1 base from V and 7 bases from J, with 10 bases in between. The CDR3 has 13 amino acids. For the CDR3, the DNA is TGTGCCAGCAGCTTAGTTCGGGGGGGTGAAGCTTTCTTT. Amino acids: CASSLVRGGEAFF.

The rearrangement links TRBV9 to TRBJ2-2; D not resolved. V gave up 4 bases and J gave up 3 bases, with 16 bases separating them. Germline V CDR1 and CDR2: SGDLS, YYNGEE. This CDR3 spans 16 amino acids. The CDR3 DNA is TGTGCCAGCAGCCCTGTAGTAAAAGGGTACACCGGGGAGCTGTTTTTT. Encoded protein: CASSPVVKGYTGELFF.

This CDR3 reads CASSSGRTGRGETQYF. For the CDR3, the DNA is TGTGCCAGCAGTTCAGGCCGGACAGGGAGGGGTGAGACCCAGTACTTC. The chain recombines TRBV28 with TRBJ2-5; D is perhaps TRBD1 (8 bases). CDR1 MDHEN and CDR2 SYDVKM come from the germline V gene. The CDR3 consists of 16 residues. V was cut by 4 bases and J by 5 bases, with 20 bases left in between.

This chain joins TRBV9 and TRBJ2-1; 10 bases line up with TRBD2. Germline assignment: CDR1 SGDLS and CDR2 YYNGEE. This CDR3 is 15 amino acids long. The V and J ends lost 4 bases and 5 bases, in that order; junction bases with no gene match: 6. The CDR3 nucleotides are TGTGCCAGCAGCCCCCGGACTAGCGGCGACAATGAGCAGTTCTTC. Its protein product is CASSPRTSGDNEQFF.

This clone has only one observation. CDR3 sequence (DNA): TGTGCCAGCAGCTTGGCGGGGTTGTATGGCTACACCTTC. It codes for CASSLAGLYGYTF. This chain links TRBV5-5 with TRBJ1-2; D ambiguous. V was cut by 0 bases and J by 5 bases, with 8 bases left in between. Germline CDR1 reads SGHKS; CDR2 reads YYEKEE (reference sequence). CDR3 length equals 13 residues.

In this sample, this clone is medium-sized (0.01 to 0.1%). The junction does not match germline at one end; this may be a read error. The J gene is TRBJ1-2, the V gene TRBV13; D is unresolved. This CDR3 spans 16 amino acids. Germline CDR1 PRHDT, CDR2 FYEKMQ (reference sequence). The CDR3 reads CASSLGGSAGNYGYTF. The CDR3 DNA is TGTGCCAGCAGCCTAGGAGGGTCGGCGGGTAACTATGGCTACACCTTC.

This clone appeared once. J is TRBJ2-7 and V is TRBV27, with TRBD1 matching over 7 bases. V gave up 0 bases and J gave up 4 bases; unmatched junction bases: 3. CDR1 and CDR2 from the germline V gene are MNHEY and SMNVEV (reference sequence). The CDR3 is 14 residues long. CDR3 DNA sequence: TGTGCCAGCAGTTTATCTCCAGGGGGATACGAGCAGTACTTC. Encoded protein: CASSLSPGGYEQYF.

This clone was counted a single time. This chain links TRBV6-5 with TRBJ2-3; TRBD1 is a possible D gene (6 bases). The CDR3 loop spans 14 amino acids. Germline lookup yields CDR1 MNHEY and CDR2 SVGAGI. V was clipped by 4 bases and J by 2 bases, with 10 bases between them. This CDR3 is CASSLAGATDTQYF. CDR3 sequence (DNA): TGTGCCAGCAGTTTAGCAGGGGCCACAGATACGCAGTATTTT.

This chain connects TRBV7-2 to TRBJ2-5; tentatively, D is TRBD2 (6 bases). With 2 bases removed from V and 7 bases from J, the gap between germline ends came to 14 bases. From germline, CDR1 is SGHTA and CDR2 FQGNSA. The CDR3 spans 14 residues. The CDR3 loop is CASSLNPSAPTQYF. The CDR3 coding sequence is TGTGCCAGCAGCTTAAATCCTAGCGCCCCGACCCAGTACTTC. Full variable domain (remainder filled in from reference TRBV7-2 and TRBJ2-5): GAGVSQSPSNKVTEKGKDVELRCDPISGHTALYWYRQSLGQGLEFLIYFQGNSAPDKSGLPSDRFSAERTGGSVSTLTIQRTQQEDSAVYLCASSLNPSAPTQYFGPGTRLLVL.

The rearrangement joins TRBV12-5 to TRBJ1-2; D is possibly TRBD1 (5 bases). CDR1 is LGHNT, CDR2 FRNRAP, per germline. This CDR3 has 16 residues. Trimming stripped 4 bases from V and 0 bases from J, with 15 bases between. The DNA of the CDR3 is TGTGCTAGTGGTTGCCCGAGGGTAGGGGCTAACTATGGCTACACCTTC. It encodes CASGCPRVGANYGYTF.

The rearrangement uses TRBV7-2 and TRBJ2-7, with a possible D match to TRBD1 (5 bases). Trimming took off 4 bases at V and 2 bases at J, with 6 bases between the two ends. The CDR3 loop spans 12 amino acids. In germline, CDR1 is SGHTA, CDR2 FQGNSA. The CDR3, as DNA: TGTGCCAGCAGCTCAGGGACCTACGAGCAGTACTTC. It yields the protein CASSSGTYEQYF.

This chain connects TRBV18 to TRBJ1-5; D not certain. Germline loops: CDR1 KGHSH, CDR2 LQKENI. This CDR3 is 14 amino acids long. Deletions cut 3 bases from V and 0 bases from J, with 6 bases between. The CDR3 sequence is CASSPLSSNQPQHF. The CDR3 DNA sequence: TGTGCCAGCTCACCCCTCTCTAGCAATCAGCCCCAGCATTTT.

This chain joins TRBV23-1 and TRBJ1-4, with unresolved D. TRBV23-1 is designated an ORF whose function remains uncertain. Trimming took 7 bases from V and 8 from J, leaving 17 bases between them. This CDR3 has 14 amino acids. The CDR3 region has the DNA TGCGCCAGCACAAACCCCGGGGTACGGGAAAAACTGTTTTTT. It is translated as CASTNPGVREKLFF.

This clone was observed a handful of times. This chain joins TRBV10-2 and TRBJ2-2; D is ambiguous. CDR3 length: 17 amino acids. Trimming took 4 bases from V and 1 from J, leaving 16 bases between them. Germline loops: CDR1 WSHSY, CDR2 SAAADI. CDR3 amino acids: CASSVTSGSMNTGELFF. As DNA, the CDR3 is TGCGCCAGCAGTGTAACGTCAGGATCGATGAACACCGGGGAGCTGTTTTTT.

This clone has a handful of counts. The V and J genes are TRBV18 and TRBJ2-7; the D is unclear. The CDR3 runs to 14 residues. The V gene lost 6 bases and the J gene lost 2 bases, with 14 bases spanning the gap. CDR1 and CDR2 (germline): KGHSH, LQKENI. The CDR3 loop is CASSATGSTYEQYF. The CDR3 DNA reads as TGTGCCAGCTCGGCCACCGGGTCAACCTACGAGCAGTACTTC.

V usage is TRBV6-1 and J usage is TRBJ2-7; TRBD1 matches at 7 bases. Trimming took 8 bases from V and 5 from J; bases not matched to a gene: 9. This CDR3 region has 13 residues. Germline values: CDR1 MNHNS, CDR2 SASEGT. CDR3 DNA sequence: TGTGCCAGCCGACAGGGTTGGGAGCACGAGCAGTACTTC. Its translation: CASRQGWEHEQYF.

This chain uses TRBV5-6 with TRBJ1-6, with D tentatively TRBD1 (6 bases). CDR3 length equals 15 residues. V was shortened by 0 bases and J by 9 bases, with 13 bases between the two germline ends. Per the germline V gene, CDR1 is SGHDT and CDR2 is YYEEEE. CDR3 region: CASSLGGGQRSPLHF. CDR3 coding DNA: TGTGCCAGCAGCTTGGGCGGGGGCCAGCGTTCACCCCTCCACTTT.

This clone was recorded a few times. The rearrangement joins TRBV7-2 to TRBJ2-5; D perhaps matches TRBD2 (7 bases). Trimming took off 7 bases at V and 6 bases at J, with 21 bases between the two ends. The CDR3 runs to 15 residues. CDR1 SGHTA and CDR2 FQGNSA come from the germline V gene. The CDR3: CASTTLKGGPKTQYF. CDR3 bases: TGTGCCAGCACCACCCTTAAGGGGGGGCCCAAGACCCAGTACTTC.

This sequence joins TRBV30 and TRBJ2-5; 7 nucleotides align to TRBD2. Germline V gene sequence: CDR1 GTSNPN, CDR2 SVGIG (reference sequence). The V and J ends lost 0 bases and 4 bases, in that order; junction bases with no gene match: 8. The CDR3 loop spans 15 amino acids. The CDR3 spells CAWSVPGGTLETQYF. The CDR3 DNA follows: TGTGCCTGGAGTGTCCCGGGAGGTACCCTAGAGACCCAGTACTTC.

The genes are TRBV9 and TRBJ1-2; 7 nucleotides line up with TRBD1. V lost 4 bases and J lost 3; bases outside the gene matches: 6. The CDR3 sequence is 14 residues long. Germline CDR1 reads SGDLS; CDR2 reads YYNGEE. The CDR3: CASSPQGGDYGYTF. The DNA of the CDR3 is TGTGCCAGCAGCCCCCAGGGGGGTGACTATGGCTACACCTTC.

Only a few counts were recorded for this clone. The chain employs TRBV18 and TRBJ1-6; 9 bases map to TRBD1. CDR1 and CDR2 (germline): KGHSH, LQKENI. After removal of 2 bases from V and 9 bases from J, the junction contained 8 bases not matched to a gene. The length of the CDR3 is 16 residues. CDR3 nucleotides: TGTGCCAGCTCACCAGGACAGGGGTGGGGAGGTTCACCCCTCCACTTT. This gives the protein CASSPGQGWGGSPLHF.

The DNA of the CDR3 is TGTGCCAGCTCACCGGCAGGGGGCTCCTACGAGCAGTACTTC. Translating gives CASSPAGGSYEQYF. The V gene is TRBV18, the J gene TRBJ2-7; 7 nucleotides line up with TRBD1. The germline V gene encodes CDR1 KGHSH and CDR2 LQKENI. V lost 3 bases, J lost 0 bases, and 2 bases stayed unmatched. The CDR3 spans 14 residues. The variable domain in full, with the rest retrieved from reference TRBV18 and TRBJ2-7, is NAGVMQNPRHLVRRRGQEARLRCSPMKGHSHVYWYRQLPEEGLKFMVYLQKENIIDESGMPKERFSAEFPKEGPSILRIQQVVRGDSAAYFCASSPAGGSYEQYFGPGTRLTVT.